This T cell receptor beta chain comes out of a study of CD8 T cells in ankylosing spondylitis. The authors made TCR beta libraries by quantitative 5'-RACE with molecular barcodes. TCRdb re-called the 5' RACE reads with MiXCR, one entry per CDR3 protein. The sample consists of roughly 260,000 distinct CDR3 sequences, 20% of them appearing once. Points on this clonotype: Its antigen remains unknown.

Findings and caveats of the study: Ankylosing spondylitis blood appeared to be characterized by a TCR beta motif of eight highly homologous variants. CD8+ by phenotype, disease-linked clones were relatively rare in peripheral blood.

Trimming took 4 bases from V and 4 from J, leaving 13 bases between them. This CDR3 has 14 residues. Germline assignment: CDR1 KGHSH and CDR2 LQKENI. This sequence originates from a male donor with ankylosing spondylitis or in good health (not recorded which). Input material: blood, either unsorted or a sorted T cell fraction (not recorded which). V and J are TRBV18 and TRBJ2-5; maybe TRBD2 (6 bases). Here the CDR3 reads CASSLQAGGETQYF. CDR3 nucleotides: TGTGCCAGCTCACTTCAGGCCGGGGGAGAGACCCAGTACTTC.